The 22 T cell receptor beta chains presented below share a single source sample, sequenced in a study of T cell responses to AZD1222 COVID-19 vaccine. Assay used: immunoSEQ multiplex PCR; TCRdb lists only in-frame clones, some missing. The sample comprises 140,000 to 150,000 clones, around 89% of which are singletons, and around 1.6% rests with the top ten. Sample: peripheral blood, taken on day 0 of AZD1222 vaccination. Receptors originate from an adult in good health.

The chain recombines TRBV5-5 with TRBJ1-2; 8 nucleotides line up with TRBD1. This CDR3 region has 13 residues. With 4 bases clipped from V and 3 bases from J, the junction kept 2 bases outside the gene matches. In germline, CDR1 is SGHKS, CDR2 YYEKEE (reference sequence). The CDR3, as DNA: TGTGCCAGCAGCCCGACAGGGGACTATGGCTACACCTTC. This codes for CASSPTGDYGYTF.

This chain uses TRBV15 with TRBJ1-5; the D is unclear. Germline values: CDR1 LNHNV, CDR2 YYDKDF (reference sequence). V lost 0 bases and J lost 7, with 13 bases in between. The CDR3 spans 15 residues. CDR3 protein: CATSRDQLPEQPQHF. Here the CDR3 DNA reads TGTGCCACCAGCAGAGATCAGCTCCCCGAACAGCCCCAGCATTTT.

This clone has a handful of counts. The CDR3 sequence is CASSSGASNEQFF. The DNA of the CDR3 is TGTGCCAGCAGCTCAGGGGCATCGAATGAGCAGTTCTTC. The rearrangement uses TRBV7-9 and TRBJ2-1, with D possibly TRBD1 on 6 matching bases. CDR1 is SEHNR and CDR2 is FQNEAQ in the germline V gene (reference sequence). V dropped 4 bases and J dropped 7 bases, with 11 bases sitting between them. The length of the CDR3 is 13 residues.

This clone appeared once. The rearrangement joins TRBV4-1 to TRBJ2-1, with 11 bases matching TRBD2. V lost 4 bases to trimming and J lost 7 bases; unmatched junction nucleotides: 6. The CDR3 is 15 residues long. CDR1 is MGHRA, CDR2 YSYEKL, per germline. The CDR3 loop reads CASSRGRLAGNEQFF. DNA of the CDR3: TGCGCCAGCAGCCGGGGCCGACTAGCGGGAAATGAGCAGTTCTTC.

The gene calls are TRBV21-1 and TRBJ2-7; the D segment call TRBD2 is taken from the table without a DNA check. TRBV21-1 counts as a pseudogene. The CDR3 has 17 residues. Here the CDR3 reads CASSKGRIQGSSYEQYF. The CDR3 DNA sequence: TGTGCCAGCAGCAAAGGGAGGATACAAGGGTCCTCCTACGAGCAGTACTTC.

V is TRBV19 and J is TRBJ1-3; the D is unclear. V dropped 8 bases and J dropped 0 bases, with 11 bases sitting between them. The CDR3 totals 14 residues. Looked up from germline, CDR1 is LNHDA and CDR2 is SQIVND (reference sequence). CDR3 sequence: CASRTDISGNTIYF. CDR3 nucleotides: TGTGCCAGTCGGACGGATATCTCTGGAAACACCATATATTTT.

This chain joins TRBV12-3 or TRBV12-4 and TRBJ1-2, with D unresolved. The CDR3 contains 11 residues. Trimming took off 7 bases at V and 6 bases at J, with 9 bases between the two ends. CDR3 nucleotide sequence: TGTGCCAGCAAGGGTGTTCATGGCTACACCTTC. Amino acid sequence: CASKGVHGYTF.

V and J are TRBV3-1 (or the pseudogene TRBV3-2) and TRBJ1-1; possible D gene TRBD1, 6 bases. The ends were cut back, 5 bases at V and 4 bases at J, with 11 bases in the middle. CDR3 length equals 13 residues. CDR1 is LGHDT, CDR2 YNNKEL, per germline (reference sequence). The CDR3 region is CASSEGGVTEAFF. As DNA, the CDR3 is TGTGCCAGCAGCGAGGGGGGCGTCACTGAAGCTTTCTTT.

In DNA, the CDR3 is TGTGCCAGCAGCGTAGACCTCAGCGGGAGGGTTGTCAATGAGCAGTTCTTC. Amino acid sequence: CASSVDLSGRVVNEQFF. The chain combines TRBV9 with TRBJ2-1, with TRBD2 identical over 10 bases. V lost 0 bases and J lost 6; bases outside the gene matches: 9. Germline-derived CDR1 and CDR2 are SGDLS and YYNGEE. The CDR3 contains 17 residues.

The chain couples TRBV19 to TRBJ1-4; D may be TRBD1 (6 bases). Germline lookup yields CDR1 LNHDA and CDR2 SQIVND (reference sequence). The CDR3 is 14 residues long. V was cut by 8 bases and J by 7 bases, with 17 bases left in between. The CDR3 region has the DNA TGTGCCAGTGGCCGTGCAGGGGTTAGTGAAAAACTGTTTTTT. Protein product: CASGRAGVSEKLFF. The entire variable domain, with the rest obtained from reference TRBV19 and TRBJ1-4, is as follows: DGGITQSPKYLFRKEGQNVTLSCEQNLNHDAMYWYRQDPGQGLRLIYYSQIVNDFQKGDIAEGYSVSREKKESFPLTVTSAQKNPTAFYLCASGRAGVSEKLFFGSGTQLSVL.

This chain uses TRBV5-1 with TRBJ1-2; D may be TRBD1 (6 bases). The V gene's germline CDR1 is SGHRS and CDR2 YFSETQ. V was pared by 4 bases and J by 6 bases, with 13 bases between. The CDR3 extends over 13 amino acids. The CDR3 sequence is CASSIQGIDGYTF. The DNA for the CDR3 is TGCGCCAGCAGCATACAGGGCATCGATGGCTACACCTTC.

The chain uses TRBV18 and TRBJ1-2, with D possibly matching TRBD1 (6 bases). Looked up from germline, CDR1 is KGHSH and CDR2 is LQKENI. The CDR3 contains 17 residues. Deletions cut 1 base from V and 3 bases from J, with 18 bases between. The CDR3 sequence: CASSPQGGRGNDYGYTF. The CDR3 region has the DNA TGTGCCAGCTCACCACAAGGTGGGAGGGGGAACGACTATGGCTACACCTTC.

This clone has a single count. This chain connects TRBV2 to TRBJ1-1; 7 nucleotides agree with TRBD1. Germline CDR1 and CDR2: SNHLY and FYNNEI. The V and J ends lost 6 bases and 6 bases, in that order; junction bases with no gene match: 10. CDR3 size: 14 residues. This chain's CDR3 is CASRQTGTKAEAFF. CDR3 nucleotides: TGTGCCAGCAGACAGACAGGGACGAAGGCTGAAGCTTTCTTT.

DNA for the CDR3: TGTGCCAGCAGCTCGGGGACTATCAACAATGAGCAGTTCTTC. This codes for CASSSGTINNEQFF. V and J are TRBV7-2 and TRBJ2-1; 7 nucleotides align to TRBD2. Germline loops: CDR1 SGHTA, CDR2 FQGNSA. The CDR3 has 14 residues. With V trimmed by 4 bases and J by 5 bases, 5 bases remained unmatched.

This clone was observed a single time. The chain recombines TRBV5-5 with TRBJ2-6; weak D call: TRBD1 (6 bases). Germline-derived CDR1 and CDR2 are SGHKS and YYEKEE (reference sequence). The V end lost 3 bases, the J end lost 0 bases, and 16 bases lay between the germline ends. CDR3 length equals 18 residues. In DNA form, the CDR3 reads TGTGCCAGCAGCTCAAGACAGGCTCTCTTCTCTGGGGCCAACGTCCTGACTTTC. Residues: CASSSRQALFSGANVLTF.

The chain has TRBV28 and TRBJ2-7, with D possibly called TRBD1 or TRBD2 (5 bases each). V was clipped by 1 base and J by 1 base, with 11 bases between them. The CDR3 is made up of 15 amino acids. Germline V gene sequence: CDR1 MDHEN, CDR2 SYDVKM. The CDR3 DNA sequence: TGTGCCAGCAGTTTATCGTCCAGGGAGTCCTACGAGCAGTACTTC. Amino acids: CASSLSSRESYEQYF. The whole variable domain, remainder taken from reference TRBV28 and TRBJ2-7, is DVKVTQSSRYLVKRTGEKVFLECVQDMDHENMFWYRQDPGLGLRLIYFSYDVKMKEKGDIPEGYSVSREKKERFSLILESASTNQTSMYLCASSLSSRESYEQYFGPGTRLTVT.

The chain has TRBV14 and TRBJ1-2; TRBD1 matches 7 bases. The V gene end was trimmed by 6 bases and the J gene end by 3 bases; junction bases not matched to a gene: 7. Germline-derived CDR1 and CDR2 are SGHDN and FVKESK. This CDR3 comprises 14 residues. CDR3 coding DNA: TGTGCCAGCAGACAAACAGGGGCGCACTATGGCTACACCTTC. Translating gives CASRQTGAHYGYTF.

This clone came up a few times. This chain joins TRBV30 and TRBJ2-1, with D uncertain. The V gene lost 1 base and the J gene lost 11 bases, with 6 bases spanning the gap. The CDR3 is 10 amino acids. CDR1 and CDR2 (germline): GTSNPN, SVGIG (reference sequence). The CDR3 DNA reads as TGTGCCTGGAGTGAACGTCAGCAGTTCTTC. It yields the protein CAWSERQQFF. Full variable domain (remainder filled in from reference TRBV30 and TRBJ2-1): SQTIHQWPATLVQPVGSPLSLECTVEGTSNPNLYWYRQAAGRGLQLLFYSVGIGQISSEVPQNLSASRPQDRQFILSSKKLLLSDSGFYLCAWSERQQFFGPGTRLTVL.

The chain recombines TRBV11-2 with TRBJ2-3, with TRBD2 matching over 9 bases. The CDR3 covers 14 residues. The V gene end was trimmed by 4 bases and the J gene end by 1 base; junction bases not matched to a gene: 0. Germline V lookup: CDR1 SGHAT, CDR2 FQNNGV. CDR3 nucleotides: TGTGCCAGCAGCTGGACTAGCGGCACAGATACGCAGTATTTT. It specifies CASSWTSGTDTQYF. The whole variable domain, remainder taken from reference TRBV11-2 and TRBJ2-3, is EAGVAQSPRYKIIEKRQSVAFWCNPISGHATLYWYQQILGQGPKLLIQFQNNGVVDDSQLPKDRFSAERLKGVDSTLKIQPAKLEDSAVYLCASSWTSGTDTQYFGPGTRLTVL.

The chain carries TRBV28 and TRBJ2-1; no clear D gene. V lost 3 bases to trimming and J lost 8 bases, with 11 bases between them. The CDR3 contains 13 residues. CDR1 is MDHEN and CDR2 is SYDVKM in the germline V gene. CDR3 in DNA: TGTGCCAGCAGTTTTCTCTCGGGCCATGAGCAGTTCTTC. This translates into CASSFLSGHEQFF.

CDR3 loop: CASSSRDRGVSEQYF. CDR3 sequence (DNA): TGTGCCAGCAGTAGCCGGGACAGGGGTGTCTCTGAGCAGTACTTC. This chain uses TRBV25-1 with TRBJ2-7; TRBD1 agrees at 10 bases. The germline CDR1 and CDR2 sequences are MGHDK and SYGVNS. The V gene end was trimmed by 5 bases and the J gene end by 7 bases; junction bases not matched to a gene: 11. The CDR3 spans 15 residues.

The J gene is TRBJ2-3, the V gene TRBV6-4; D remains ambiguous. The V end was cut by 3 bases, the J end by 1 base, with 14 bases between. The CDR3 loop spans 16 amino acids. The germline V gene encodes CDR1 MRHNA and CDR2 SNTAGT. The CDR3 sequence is CASSENPFMGTDTQYF. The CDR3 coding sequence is TGTGCCAGCAGTGAAAATCCGTTCATGGGCACAGATACGCAGTATTTT.